Listed below are T cell receptor beta chains from one sample, sequenced in a study of T-cell reconstitution after alpha-beta-depleted transplantation in children. From the PCR reads, TCRdb called clonotypes with MiXCR, one entry per CDR3 protein. The sample lists roughly 76,000 distinct CDR3 sequences; about 11% were seen once. The source was PBMCs, collected before TCRalphabeta/CD19-depleted stem cell transplant. Receptor source: a boy between 5 and 17 years old with acute myeloid leukemia, due to receive a stem cell transplant. The CDR3 runs from the conserved cysteine through the conserved F or W. The D gene is left open where the match is weak. Size is stated for part of the rows, as once, few or many counts, or as a class when the clone is expanded.

>14|many|TRBJ1-1|TRBV7-3|TRBD1
TGTGCCAGCAGCTTAATGGGACAGGGGTCTGAAGCTTTCTTT
CASSLMGQGSEAFF
>14|many|TRBJ2-6|TRBV10-3|NA
TGTGCCATCAGTGAAGGGTCTCGCGGCAACGTCCTGACTTTC
CAISEGSRGNVLTF
>15|NA|TRBJ2-2|TRBV5-1|TRBD1
TGCGCCAGCAGCTTAACGACAGGGGCCACCGGGGAGCTGTTTTTT
CASSLTTGATGELFF
>15|few|TRBJ1-1|TRBV11-2|NA
TGTGCCAGCAGCGGCCGGACAGTTATGAACACTGAAGCTTTCTTT
CASSGRTVMNTEAFF
>15|many|TRBJ2-5|TRBV10-2|TRBD1
TGCGCCAGCAGGGTAGTCGGACAGGGAGGTGGGACCCAGTACTTC
CASRVVGQGGGTQYF
>16|many|TRBJ2-3|TRBV7-2|TRBD2
TGTGCCAGCAGCCGGACTAGCGGGAGGATCGGAGATACGCAGTATTTT
CASSRTSGRIGDTQYF
>16|many|TRBJ1-3|TRBV12-3/TRBV12-4|TRBD1
TGTGCCAGCAGGTCCGGACAGGGGAATAATAGAAACACCATATATTTT
CASRSGQGNNRNTIYF
>12|many|TRBJ2-2|TRBV25-1|NA
TGTGCCAGCAGTTCTTTGGATGGGGAGCTGTTTTTT
CASSSLDGELFF
>12|many|TRBJ2-5|TRBV7-2|NA
TGTGCCAGCAGCCAGGGGCGGGAGACCCAGTACTTC
CASSQGRETQYF
>13|many|TRBJ1-2|TRBV5-1|TRBD1
TGCGCCAGCAGCTTAGGGACAGCGAATGGCTACACCTTC
CASSLGTANGYTF
>16|few|TRBJ1-5|TRBV6-2/TRBV6-3|NA
TGTGCCAGCAGTTACCTTCTGGATTCTTACGGACAGCCCCAGCATTTT
CASSYLLDSYGQPQHF
>17|NA|TRBJ1-1|TRBV18|TRBD1
TGTGCCAGCTCACCGGACCTCTCGAGGGGGCTCGGGTCTGAAGCTTTCTTT
CASSPDLSRGLGSEAFF
>12|many|TRBJ2-7|TRBV5-1|NA
TGCGCCAGCAGCAGGGACCGTTACGAGCAGTACTTC
CASSRDRYEQYF
>15|many|TRBJ2-1|TRBV12-3/TRBV12-4|TRBD2
TGTGCCAGCAGTTTATCGGCGGGAGGGCCCCATGAGCAGTTCTTC
CASSLSAGGPHEQFF
>16|many|TRBJ2-1|TRBV5-1|TRBD2
TGCGCCAGCAGCTTCGGGGGGGGCCTAAGCTACAATGAGCAGTTCTTC
CASSFGGGLSYNEQFF
>19|many|TRBJ2-1|TRBV28|TRBD2
TGTGCCAGCAGTCAGCGACTAGCGGGAGGTCCCAGCTCCTACAATGAGCAGTTCTTC
CASSQRLAGGPSSYNEQFF
>15|few|TRBJ2-2|TRBV12-3/TRBV12-4|TRBD1
TGTGCCAGCAATCGCAGGGGGAGCAACACCGGGGAGCTGTTTTTT
CASNRRGSNTGELFF
>14|many|TRBJ2-2|TRBV20-1|TRBD2
TGCAGTGCTAGAACCGTAGCGGGGGCCGGGGAGCTGTTTTTT
CSARTVAGAGELFF
>14|many|TRBJ2-5|TRBV20-1|NA
TGCAGTGCTGGAACCGGGACACCCCAAGAGACCCAGTACTTC
CSAGTGTPQETQYF
>14|NA|TRBJ2-3|TRBV5-4|NA
TGTGCCAGCAGCCAGATCGACTCCGAAGATACGCAGTATTTT
CASSQIDSEDTQYF